The rows below give T cell receptor beta chains drawn from one sample of a study of beta chain features in type 1 diabetes. Measured with immunoSEQ multiplex PCR; TCRdb has only the in-frame clones, and not every one. The table shows roughly 400,000 clones, with 11% to 15% occurring only once. Sequencing input: naive CD4+ T cells from blood. The source is a man aged 25-45 years in good health. Each CDR3 is given with its conserved first and last residue. The D gene is left open where the match is weak. Not all rows give a size; the values are once, few, many and, for expanded clones, a class.

cdr3_nt: TGTGCCAGCAGCATCGGGACCCTCTATGGCTACACCTTC
cdr3_aa: CASSIGTLYGYTF
j_call: TRBJ1-2
v_call: TRBV7-3
clone_size: NA
d_call: NA

cdr3_nt: TGTGCCAGCAGCTTGGAAGCGGGACGAGGAGGAGAGACCCAGTACTTC
cdr3_aa: CASSLEAGRGGETQYF
j_call: TRBJ2-5
v_call: TRBV5-4
clone_size: NA
d_call: TRBD2

cdr3_nt: TGTGCCAGCTCACCCCGAAGGGACAGGGGACAAGAGACCCAGTACTTC
cdr3_aa: CASSPRRDRGQETQYF
j_call: TRBJ2-5
v_call: TRBV18
clone_size: NA
d_call: TRBD1

cdr3_nt: TGTGCCAGCAGCGGTAGGGATACAAACTATGGCTACACCTTC
cdr3_aa: CASSGRDTNYGYTF
j_call: TRBJ1-2
v_call: TRBV9
clone_size: few
d_call: NA

cdr3_nt: TGTGCCAGCAGCTCTCCTAGCGGGGGGGCCAATGAGCAGTTCTTC
cdr3_aa: CASSSPSGGANEQFF
j_call: TRBJ2-1
v_call: TRBV13
clone_size: few
d_call: TRBD2

cdr3_nt: TGTGCCAGCAGCGCCCGCCCGGACGGGATTAACGGCTACACCTTC
cdr3_aa: CASSARPDGINGYTF
j_call: TRBJ1-2
v_call: TRBV9
clone_size: NA
d_call: NA

cdr3_nt: TGTGCCAGCCAGAGTGGGGCCACAGATACGCAGTATTTT
cdr3_aa: CASQSGATDTQYF
j_call: TRBJ2-3
v_call: TRBV13
clone_size: NA
d_call: NA

cdr3_nt: TGCGCCAGCAGCACGGACATCCAGCAGTTCTTC
cdr3_aa: CASSTDIQQFF
j_call: TRBJ2-1
v_call: TRBV5-1
clone_size: few
d_call: NA

cdr3_nt: TGTGCCAGTAGGCTACAGGGGACCACCTACGAGCAGTACTTC
cdr3_aa: CASRLQGTTYEQYF
j_call: TRBJ2-7
v_call: TRBV19
clone_size: few
d_call: TRBD1

cdr3_nt: TGTGCCTTCGCGGGAGTGGACGGGGAGCTGTTTTTT
cdr3_aa: CAFAGVDGELFF
j_call: TRBJ2-2
v_call: TRBV30
clone_size: few
d_call: TRBD2

cdr3_nt: TGTGCCAGCAGCTTAGATATAGTCTACAATGAGCAGTTCTTC
cdr3_aa: CASSLDIVYNEQFF
j_call: TRBJ2-1
v_call: TRBV7-8
clone_size: NA
d_call: NA

cdr3_nt: TGTGCCAGCAGTAACAGGGATGAGCAGTTCTTC
cdr3_aa: CASSNRDEQFF
j_call: TRBJ2-1
v_call: TRBV7-3
clone_size: few
d_call: NA

cdr3_nt: TGTGCCAGCAGCTTGCGGCAGGGTGAGGAAAAACTGTTTTTT
cdr3_aa: CASSLRQGEEKLFF
j_call: TRBJ1-4
v_call: TRBV5-4
clone_size: NA
d_call: NA

cdr3_nt: TGTGCCAGCAGCGTAGTTGCGGCTTCTAGCACAGATACGCAGTATTTT
cdr3_aa: CASSVVAASSTDTQYF
j_call: TRBJ2-3
v_call: TRBV9
clone_size: NA
d_call: NA

cdr3_nt: TGTGCCAGCTTGCAGGGTCCTGGGGCCAACGTCCTGACTTTC
cdr3_aa: CASLQGPGANVLTF
j_call: TRBJ2-6
v_call: TRBV28
clone_size: NA
d_call: NA

cdr3_nt: TGTGCCAGCAAAGTGTTTGACTATGGCTACACCTTC
cdr3_aa: CASKVFDYGYTF
j_call: TRBJ1-2
v_call: TRBV2
clone_size: few
d_call: NA

cdr3_nt: TGTGCCAGTCTAATCCTAAATGAGCAGTTCTTC
cdr3_aa: CASLILNEQFF
j_call: TRBJ2-1
v_call: TRBV19
clone_size: once
d_call: NA

cdr3_nt: TGCAGCGTTGAAGTTGAACAAGTTAGCTCCTACAATGAGCAGTTCTTC
cdr3_aa: CSVEVEQVSSYNEQFF
j_call: TRBJ2-1
v_call: TRBV29-1
clone_size: few
d_call: NA

cdr3_nt: TGTGCCAGCTCACCAGCAGATACGCAGTATTTT
cdr3_aa: CASSPADTQYF
j_call: TRBJ2-3
v_call: TRBV18
clone_size: NA
d_call: NA

cdr3_nt: TGTGCCAGCAGCTTTGACGGAAACTACAATGAGCAGTTCTTC
cdr3_aa: CASSFDGNYNEQFF
j_call: TRBJ2-1
v_call: TRBV7-2
clone_size: few
d_call: NA

cdr3_nt: TGTGCCAGCAGCGTAGCCCGGGACACAGTCTACAATGAGCAGTTCTTC
cdr3_aa: CASSVARDTVYNEQFF
j_call: TRBJ2-1
v_call: TRBV9
clone_size: NA
d_call: NA

cdr3_nt: TGTGCCAGCAGCCCGTCTCCCATGTGGGTGGGGTCTGGAAACACCATATATTTT
cdr3_aa: CASSPSPMWVGSGNTIYF
j_call: TRBJ1-3
v_call: TRBV9
clone_size: NA
d_call: NA

cdr3_nt: TGTGCCAGCATTAGAGCCGAGCGCTCCTACAATGAGCAGTTCTTC
cdr3_aa: CASIRAERSYNEQFF
j_call: TRBJ2-1
v_call: TRBV2
clone_size: NA
d_call: NA

cdr3_nt: TGCGCCAGCAGCCAAGATTTTCGACGGGAGACTGAGCAGTTCTTC
cdr3_aa: CASSQDFRRETEQFF
j_call: TRBJ2-1
v_call: TRBV4-3
clone_size: NA
d_call: NA

cdr3_nt: TGCAGCGTTGAAGATCCCGGGGGCTACGAGCAGTACTTC
cdr3_aa: CSVEDPGGYEQYF
j_call: TRBJ2-7
v_call: TRBV29-1
clone_size: NA
d_call: NA

cdr3_nt: TGTGCCTGGAGGGCCCGGCTAGCGGGATGGCACTCCTACAATGAGCAGTTCTTC
cdr3_aa: CAWRARLAGWHSYNEQFF
j_call: TRBJ2-1
v_call: TRBV30
clone_size: NA
d_call: TRBD2

cdr3_nt: TGTGCCAGCAGCGTAGGGGGTAGCATTCGGAATGAGCAGTTCTTC
cdr3_aa: CASSVGGSIRNEQFF
j_call: TRBJ2-1
v_call: TRBV9
clone_size: NA
d_call: NA

cdr3_nt: TGCGCCAGCAGCCCCGCCGACAGGGCAGATACGCAGTATTTT
cdr3_aa: CASSPADRADTQYF
j_call: TRBJ2-3
v_call: TRBV4-1
clone_size: NA
d_call: TRBD1

cdr3_nt: TGTGCCAGCAGCCAAGATACAATGCGCGGTTATGGCTACACCTTC
cdr3_aa: CASSQDTMRGYGYTF
j_call: TRBJ1-2
v_call: TRBV14
clone_size: NA
d_call: NA